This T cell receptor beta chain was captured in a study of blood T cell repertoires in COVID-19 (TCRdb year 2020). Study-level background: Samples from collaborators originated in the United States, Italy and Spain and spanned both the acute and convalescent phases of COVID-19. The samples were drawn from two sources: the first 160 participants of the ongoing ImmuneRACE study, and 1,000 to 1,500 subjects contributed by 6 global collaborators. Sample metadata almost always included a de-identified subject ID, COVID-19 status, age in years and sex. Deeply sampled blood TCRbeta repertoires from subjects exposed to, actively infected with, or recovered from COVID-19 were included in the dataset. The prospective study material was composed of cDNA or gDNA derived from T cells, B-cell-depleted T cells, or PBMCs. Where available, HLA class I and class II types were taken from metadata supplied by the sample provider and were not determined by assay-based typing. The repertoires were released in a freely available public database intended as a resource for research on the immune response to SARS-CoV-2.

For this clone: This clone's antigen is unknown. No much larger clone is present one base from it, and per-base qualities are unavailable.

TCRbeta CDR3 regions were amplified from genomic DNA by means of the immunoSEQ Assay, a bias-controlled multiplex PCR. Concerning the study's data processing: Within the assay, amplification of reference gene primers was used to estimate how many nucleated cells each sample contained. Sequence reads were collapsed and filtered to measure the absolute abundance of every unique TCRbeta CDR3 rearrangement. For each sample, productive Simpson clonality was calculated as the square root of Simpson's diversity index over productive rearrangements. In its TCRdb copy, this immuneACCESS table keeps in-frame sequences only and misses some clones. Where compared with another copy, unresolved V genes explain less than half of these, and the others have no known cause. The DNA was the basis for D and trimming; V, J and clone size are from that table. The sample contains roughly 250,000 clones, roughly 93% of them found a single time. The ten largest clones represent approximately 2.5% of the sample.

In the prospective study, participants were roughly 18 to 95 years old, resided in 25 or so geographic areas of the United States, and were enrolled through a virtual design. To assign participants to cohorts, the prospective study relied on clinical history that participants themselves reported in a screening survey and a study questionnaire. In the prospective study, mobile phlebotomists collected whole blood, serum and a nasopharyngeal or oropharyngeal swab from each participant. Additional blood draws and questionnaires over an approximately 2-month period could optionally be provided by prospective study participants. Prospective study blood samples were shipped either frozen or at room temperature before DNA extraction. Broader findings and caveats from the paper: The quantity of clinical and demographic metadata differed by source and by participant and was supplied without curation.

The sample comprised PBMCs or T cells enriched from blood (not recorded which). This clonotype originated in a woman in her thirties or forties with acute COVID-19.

Here the CDR3 is given as CASSPGTSGISTDTQYF. In nucleotide form, the sequence is TGTGCCAGCAGCCCAGGGACTAGCGGAATTAGCACAGATACGCAGTATTTT. Rearrangement joined TRBV9 to TRBJ2-3, and 11 junctional nucleotides match TRBD2. V and J are trimmed by 4 bases and 0 bases, and the gene matches miss 7 bases of the junction. The germline V gene gives CDR1 as SGDLS and CDR2 as YYNGEE. The CDR3 runs 17 amino acids, cysteine and phenylalanine included. Kept here is only the CDR3 DNA, which spans 51 bases and is read in frame from base 1. This CDR3, with the reference TRBV9 and TRBJ2-3 proteins standing in past its ends, gives the full variable domain DSGVTQTPKHLITATGQRVTLRCSPRSGDLSVYWYQQSLDQGLQFLIQYYNGEERAKGNILERFSAQQFPDLHSELNLSSLELGDSALYFCASSPGTSGISTDTQYFGPGTRLTVL.